The 12 T cell receptor beta chains presented below share a single source sample, sequenced in a study of T-cell memory formation after mild COVID-19. TCRdb processed the 5' RACE reads anew with MiXCR; each CDR3 protein has one entry. The sample has about 100,000 distinct CDR3 sequences; over 8.5% are singletons. Sequenced input: PBMCs or a T cell subset sorted from them (not recorded which). The receptors here all came from a man between 18 and 35 years old who had mild COVID-19 (a few samples of this study predate the infection). Cell type and time point are not known.

The rearrangement uses TRBV29-1 and TRBJ2-5; 7 bases are shared with TRBD1. This CDR3 contains 15 residues. The germline CDR1 and CDR2 sequences are SQVTM and ANQGSEA. J was trimmed by 3 bases and V by 2 bases; bases with no gene match: 9. In DNA form, the CDR3 reads TGCAGCGTTGAACACCCCTGGGACAGCGAAGAGACCCAGTACTTC. It yields the protein CSVEHPWDSEETQYF.

This clonotype showed up just a few times. The V gene is TRBV7-2, the J gene TRBJ2-3; D not resolved. This CDR3 spans 12 amino acids. V shed 5 bases and J shed 2 bases, with 5 bases lying between them. Germline V lookup: CDR1 SGHTA, CDR2 FQGNSA. The CDR3 DNA sequence: TGTGCCAGCAGCAAAATCACAGATACGCAGTATTTT. It yields the protein CASSKITDTQYF. Variable domain in full (rest from reference TRBV7-2 and TRBJ2-3): GAGVSQSPSNKVTEKGKDVELRCDPISGHTALYWYRQSLGQGLEFLIYFQGNSAPDKSGLPSDRFSAERTGGSVSTLTIQRTQQEDSAVYLCASSKITDTQYFGPGTRLTVL.

This clonotype was found a few times. The chain couples TRBV6-2 or TRBV6-3 to TRBJ2-3, with 7 nucleotides matching TRBD2. V dropped 4 bases and J dropped 2; count of bases not matched to a gene: 9. This CDR3 region has 16 residues. CDR1 is MNHEY, CDR2 SVGEGT, per germline. The CDR3 coding sequence is TGTGCCAGCAGTTTGACTAGCATTAGTCCCACAGATACGCAGTATTTT. Translation: CASSLTSISPTDTQYF.

This clonotype was seen at least ten times. J is TRBJ2-3 and V is TRBV12-3 or TRBV12-4, with D unclear. CDR3 length equals 13 residues. V dropped 8 bases and J dropped 2 bases, with 11 bases sitting between them. Here the CDR3 reads CASRKDLTDTQYF. CDR3 DNA sequence: TGTGCCAGCCGGAAAGACCTCACAGATACGCAGTATTTT.

CDR3 protein: CATSRDLLGGQETQYF. As DNA, the CDR3 is TGTGCCACCAGCAGAGATCTGTTGGGGGGTCAAGAGACCCAGTACTTC. The chain recombines TRBV15 with TRBJ2-5, with D possibly TRBD2 on 6 matching bases. The CDR3 length is 16 residues. Germline CDR1 is LNHNV and CDR2 is YYDKDF (reference sequence). The ends were cut back, 0 bases at V and 2 bases at J, with 13 bases in the middle. Using reference TRBV15 and TRBJ2-5 for the parts outside the CDR3, the full variable domain is DAMVIQNPRYQVTQFGKPVTLSCSQTLNHNVMYWYQQKSSQAPKLLFHYYDKDFNNEADTPDNFQSRRPNTSFCFLDIRSPGLGDTAMYLCATSRDLLGGQETQYFGPGTRLLVL.

The chain recombines TRBV23-1 with TRBJ2-2; 11 bases align to TRBD2. TRBV23-1 is an ORF for which the function is uncertain. Unmatched junction bases numbered 13, after V lost 3 bases and J lost 4 bases. CDR3 size: 19 residues. The CDR3 DNA reads TGCGCCAGCAGTCACCCTCGCCCCATAGCGGGGGGGGCCACCGGGGAGCTGTTTTTT. Its protein product is CASSHPRPIAGGATGELFF.

This clonotype turned up a few times. The rearrangement links TRBV27 to TRBJ1-5; D possibly corresponds to TRBD1 (5 bases). In germline, CDR1 is MNHEY, CDR2 SMNVEV (reference sequence). This CDR3 has 13 residues. V dropped 5 bases and J dropped 6 bases, with 11 bases sitting between them. DNA of the CDR3: TGTGCCAGCAGTCCGCAGGGAGCTCAGCCCCAGCATTTT. Protein sequence: CASSPQGAQPQHF.

The rearrangement joins TRBV10-2 to TRBJ2-3, with a weak D call TRBD2 (5 bases). CDR1 and CDR2 from the germline V gene are WSHSY and SAAADI. The CDR3 has 14 residues. The V gene lost 7 bases and the J gene lost 0 bases, with 11 bases spanning the gap. CDR3 in DNA: TGCGCCAGCATCCGAGACTACAGCACAGATACGCAGTATTTT. It specifies CASIRDYSTDTQYF.

This rearrangement joins TRBV20-1 to TRBJ2-1; maybe TRBD2 (5 bases). The CDR3 has 11 residues. The V and J ends lost 3 bases and 10 bases respectively, with 10 bases between them. CDR1 DFQATT and CDR2 SNEGSKA come from the germline V gene (reference sequence). CDR3 DNA: TGCAGTGCTAGTAAGTCGGGAGAGCAGTTCTTC. This codes for CSASKSGEQFF.

This chain links TRBV30 with TRBJ2-1; tentative D call: TRBD2 (6 bases). V was clipped by 0 bases and J by 4 bases, with 13 bases between them. Germline V gene lookup returns CDR1 GTSNPN and CDR2 SVGIG (reference sequence). This CDR3 region has 15 residues. CDR3 sequence: CAWSVRASAYNEQFF. CDR3 bases: TGTGCCTGGAGTGTACGGGCTAGCGCGTACAATGAGCAGTTCTTC.

This sequence joins TRBV27 and TRBJ2-1, with 12 bases identical to TRBD2. This CDR3 is 15 amino acids long. Germline-derived CDR1 and CDR2 are MNHEY and SMNVEV (reference sequence). Unmatched junction bases numbered 3, after V lost 5 bases and J lost 4 bases. The CDR3 spells CASSTGTSGYNEQFF. The CDR3, as DNA: TGTGCCAGCAGTACCGGGACTAGCGGGTACAATGAGCAGTTCTTC.

This rearrangement joins TRBV7-2 to TRBJ2-5; tentative D call: TRBD1 (5 bases). V was clipped by 2 bases and J by 4 bases, with 14 bases between them. This CDR3 is 15 amino acids long. The germline V gene encodes CDR1 SGHTA and CDR2 FQGNSA. CDR3 sequence: CASSLTDISRETQYF. The CDR3 DNA reads TGTGCCAGCAGCTTAACGGACATCAGTCGAGAGACCCAGTACTTC. Full variable domain (rest looked up from reference TRBV7-2 and TRBJ2-5): GAGVSQSPSNKVTEKGKDVELRCDPISGHTALYWYRQSLGQGLEFLIYFQGNSAPDKSGLPSDRFSAERTGGSVSTLTIQRTQQEDSAVYLCASSLTDISRETQYFGPGTRLLVL.